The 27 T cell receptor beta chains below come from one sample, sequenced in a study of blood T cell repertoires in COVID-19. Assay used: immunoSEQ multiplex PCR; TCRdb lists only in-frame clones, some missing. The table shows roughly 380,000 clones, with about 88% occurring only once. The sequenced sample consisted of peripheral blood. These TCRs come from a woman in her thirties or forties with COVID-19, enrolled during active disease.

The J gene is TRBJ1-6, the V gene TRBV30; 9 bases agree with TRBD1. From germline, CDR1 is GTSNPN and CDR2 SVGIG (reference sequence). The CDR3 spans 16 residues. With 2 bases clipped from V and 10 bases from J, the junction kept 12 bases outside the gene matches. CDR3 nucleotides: TGTGCCTGGAGTCCATCCCGGGGGACAGGGACCTCACCCCTCCACTTT. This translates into CAWSPSRGTGTSPLHF.

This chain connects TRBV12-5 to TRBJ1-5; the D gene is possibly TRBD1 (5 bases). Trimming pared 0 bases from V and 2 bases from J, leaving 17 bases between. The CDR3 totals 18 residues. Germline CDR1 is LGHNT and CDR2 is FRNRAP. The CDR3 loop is CASGLVGFSSRGNQPQHF. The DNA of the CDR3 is TGTGCTAGTGGTTTGGTAGGTTTTTCTTCCAGGGGCAATCAGCCCCAGCATTTT.

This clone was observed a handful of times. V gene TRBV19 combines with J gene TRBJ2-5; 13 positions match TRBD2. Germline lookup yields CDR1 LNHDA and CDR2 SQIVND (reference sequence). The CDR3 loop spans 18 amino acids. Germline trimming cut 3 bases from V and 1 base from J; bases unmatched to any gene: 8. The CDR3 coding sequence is TGTGCCAGTAGTATTTCGGGACTAGCGGGAAAACCCCAAGAGACCCAGTACTTC. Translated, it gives CASSISGLAGKPQETQYF.

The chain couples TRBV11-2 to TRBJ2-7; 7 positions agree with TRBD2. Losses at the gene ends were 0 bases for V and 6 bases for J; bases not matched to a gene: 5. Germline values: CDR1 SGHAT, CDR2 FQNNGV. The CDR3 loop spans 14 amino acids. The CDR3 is CASSLERELGEQYF. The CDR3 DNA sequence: TGTGCCAGCAGCTTAGAGCGGGAGCTCGGCGAGCAGTACTTC.

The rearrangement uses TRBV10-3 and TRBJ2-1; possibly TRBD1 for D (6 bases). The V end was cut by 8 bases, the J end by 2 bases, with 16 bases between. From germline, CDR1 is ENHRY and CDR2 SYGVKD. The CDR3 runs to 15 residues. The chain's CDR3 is CAIEAGGGPYNEQFF. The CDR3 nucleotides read TGTGCCATCGAGGCTGGGGGCGGCCCCTACAATGAGCAGTTCTTC.

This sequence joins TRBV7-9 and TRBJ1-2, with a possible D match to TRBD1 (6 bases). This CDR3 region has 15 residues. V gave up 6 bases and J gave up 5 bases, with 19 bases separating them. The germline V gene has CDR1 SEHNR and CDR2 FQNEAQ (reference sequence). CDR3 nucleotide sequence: TGTGCCAGCAGTTCACTCCAGGACAGTCTTTATGGCTACACCTTC. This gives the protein CASSSLQDSLYGYTF. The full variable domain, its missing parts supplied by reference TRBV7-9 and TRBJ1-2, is DTGVSQNPRHKITKRGQNVTFRCDPISEHNRLYWYRQTLGQGPEFLTYFQNEAQLEKSRLLSDRFSAERPKGSFSTLEIQRTEQGDSAMYLCASSSLQDSLYGYTFGSGTRLTVV.

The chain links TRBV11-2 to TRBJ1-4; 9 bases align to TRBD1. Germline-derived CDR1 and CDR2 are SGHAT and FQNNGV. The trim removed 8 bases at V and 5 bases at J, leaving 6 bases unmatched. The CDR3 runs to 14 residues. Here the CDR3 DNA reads TGTGCCAGCTCAAAGACAGGGGGGAATGAAAAACTGTTTTTT. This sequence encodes CASSKTGGNEKLFF.

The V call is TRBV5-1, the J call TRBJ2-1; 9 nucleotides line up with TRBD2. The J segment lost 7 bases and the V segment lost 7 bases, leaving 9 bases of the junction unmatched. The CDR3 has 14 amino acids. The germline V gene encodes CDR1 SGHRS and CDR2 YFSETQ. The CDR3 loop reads CASARDSGGNEQFF. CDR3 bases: TGCGCCAGCGCCAGGGACAGCGGGGGGAATGAGCAGTTCTTC.

The CDR3 bases are TGTGCCAGCAGCGTAGGTAGCGGGAGGTTCTACAATGAGCAGTTCTTC. Translated: CASSVGSGRFYNEQFF. This sequence joins TRBV9 and TRBJ2-1; 10 bases line up with TRBD2. Germline V gene data show CDR1 as SGDLS and CDR2 as YYNGEE. The ends lost 0 bases at V and 3 bases at J; junction bases unmatched: 3. The CDR3 is 16 amino acids.

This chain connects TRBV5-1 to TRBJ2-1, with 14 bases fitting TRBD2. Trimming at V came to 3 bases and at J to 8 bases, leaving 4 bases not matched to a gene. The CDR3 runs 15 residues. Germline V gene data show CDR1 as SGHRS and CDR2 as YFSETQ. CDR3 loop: CASSSGLAGVYEQFF. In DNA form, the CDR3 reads TGCGCCAGCAGCTCGGGACTAGCGGGAGTCTATGAGCAGTTCTTC.

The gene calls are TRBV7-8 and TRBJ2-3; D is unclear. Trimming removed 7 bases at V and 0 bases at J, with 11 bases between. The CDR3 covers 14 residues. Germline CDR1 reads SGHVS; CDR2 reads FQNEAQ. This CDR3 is CASTLPGSTDTQYF. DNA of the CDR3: TGTGCCAGCACCCTGCCAGGCAGCACAGATACGCAGTATTTT.

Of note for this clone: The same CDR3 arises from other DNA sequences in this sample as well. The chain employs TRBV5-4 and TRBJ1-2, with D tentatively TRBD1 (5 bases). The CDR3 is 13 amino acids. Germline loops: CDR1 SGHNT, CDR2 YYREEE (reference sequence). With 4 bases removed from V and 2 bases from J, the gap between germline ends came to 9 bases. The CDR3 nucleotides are TGTGCCAGCAGCCCTGACAGCAACTATGGCTACACCTTC. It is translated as CASSPDSNYGYTF.

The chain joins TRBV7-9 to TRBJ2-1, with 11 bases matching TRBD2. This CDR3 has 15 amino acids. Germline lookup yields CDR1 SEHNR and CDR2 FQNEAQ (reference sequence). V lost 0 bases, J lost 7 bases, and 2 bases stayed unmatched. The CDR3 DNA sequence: TGTGCCAGCAGCTTAGCCCTAGCGGGAGGAAATGAGCAGTTCTTC. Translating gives CASSLALAGGNEQFF.

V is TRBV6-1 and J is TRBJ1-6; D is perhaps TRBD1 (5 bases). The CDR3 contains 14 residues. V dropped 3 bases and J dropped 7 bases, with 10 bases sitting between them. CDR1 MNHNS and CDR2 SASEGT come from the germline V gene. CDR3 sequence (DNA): TGTGCCAGCAGTGATTTGGGGGGAAATTCACCCCTCCACTTT. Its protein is CASSDLGGNSPLHF.

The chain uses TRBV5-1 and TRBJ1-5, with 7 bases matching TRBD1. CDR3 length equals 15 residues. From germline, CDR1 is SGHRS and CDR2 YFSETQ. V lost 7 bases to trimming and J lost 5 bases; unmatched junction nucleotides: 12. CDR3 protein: CASSPGGQTHQPQHF. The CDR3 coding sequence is TGCGCCAGCTCCCCAGGGGGACAGACCCATCAGCCCCAGCATTTT.

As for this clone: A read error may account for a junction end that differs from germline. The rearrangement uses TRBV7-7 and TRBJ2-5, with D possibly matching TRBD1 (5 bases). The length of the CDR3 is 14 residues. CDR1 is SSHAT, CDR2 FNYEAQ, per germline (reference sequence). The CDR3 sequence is CASSPTGFQETQYF. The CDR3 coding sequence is TGTGCTAGCAGTCCCACAGGCTTCCAAGAGACCCAGTACTTC.

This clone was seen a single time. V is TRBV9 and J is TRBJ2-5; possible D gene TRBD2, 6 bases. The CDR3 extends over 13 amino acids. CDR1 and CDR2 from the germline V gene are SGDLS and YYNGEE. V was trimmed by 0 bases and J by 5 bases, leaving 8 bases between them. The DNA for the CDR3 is TGTGCCAGCAGCGTAGCTGGGGGGGAGACCCAGTACTTC. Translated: CASSVAGGETQYF.

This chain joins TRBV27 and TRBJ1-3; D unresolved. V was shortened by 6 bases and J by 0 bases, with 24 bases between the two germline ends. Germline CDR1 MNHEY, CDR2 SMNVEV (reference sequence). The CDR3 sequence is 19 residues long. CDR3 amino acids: CASSPGGFFRLNSGNTIYF. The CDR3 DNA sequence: TGTGCCAGCAGCCCGGGTGGGTTTTTCCGCCTAAACTCTGGAAACACCATATATTTT.

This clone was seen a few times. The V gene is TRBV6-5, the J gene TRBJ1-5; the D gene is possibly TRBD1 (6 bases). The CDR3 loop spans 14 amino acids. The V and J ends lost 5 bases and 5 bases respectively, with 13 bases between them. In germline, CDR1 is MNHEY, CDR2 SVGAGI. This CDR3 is CASSLQGSDQPQHF. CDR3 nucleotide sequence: TGTGCCAGCAGTCTACAGGGCAGCGATCAGCCCCAGCATTTT.

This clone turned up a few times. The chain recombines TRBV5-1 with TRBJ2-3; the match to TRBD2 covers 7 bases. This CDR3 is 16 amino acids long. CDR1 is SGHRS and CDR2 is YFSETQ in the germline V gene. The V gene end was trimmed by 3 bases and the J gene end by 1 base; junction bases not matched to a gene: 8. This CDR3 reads CASSWAASGGTDTQYF. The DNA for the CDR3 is TGCGCCAGCAGCTGGGCGGCTAGCGGAGGCACAGATACGCAGTATTTT.

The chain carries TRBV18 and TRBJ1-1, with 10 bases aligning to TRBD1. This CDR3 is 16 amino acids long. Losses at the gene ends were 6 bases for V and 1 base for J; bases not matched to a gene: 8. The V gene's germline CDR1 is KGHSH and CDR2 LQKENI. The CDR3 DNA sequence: TGTGCCAGCTCCACGACAGGGGGCGGATCGAACACTGAAGCTTTCTTT. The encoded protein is CASSTTGGGSNTEAFF.

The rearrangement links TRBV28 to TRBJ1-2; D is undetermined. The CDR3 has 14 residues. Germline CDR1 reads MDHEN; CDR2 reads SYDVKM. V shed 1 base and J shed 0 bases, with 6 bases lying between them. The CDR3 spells CASSLSSANYGYTF. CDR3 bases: TGTGCCAGCAGTTTATCTTCCGCTAACTATGGCTACACCTTC.

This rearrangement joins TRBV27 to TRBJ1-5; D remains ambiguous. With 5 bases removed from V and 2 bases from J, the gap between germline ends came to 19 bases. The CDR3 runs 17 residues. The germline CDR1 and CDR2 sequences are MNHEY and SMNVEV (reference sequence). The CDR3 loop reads CASSPNFPRRGNQPQHF. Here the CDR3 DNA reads TGTGCCAGCAGTCCAAATTTCCCGAGACGGGGCAATCAGCCCCAGCATTTT.

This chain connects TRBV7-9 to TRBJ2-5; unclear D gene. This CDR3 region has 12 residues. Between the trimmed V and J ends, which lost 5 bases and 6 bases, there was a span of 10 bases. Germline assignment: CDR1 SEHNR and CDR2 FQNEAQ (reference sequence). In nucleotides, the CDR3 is TGTGCCAGCAGCCCTGAGGTGCAGACCCAGTACTTC. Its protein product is CASSPEVQTQYF.

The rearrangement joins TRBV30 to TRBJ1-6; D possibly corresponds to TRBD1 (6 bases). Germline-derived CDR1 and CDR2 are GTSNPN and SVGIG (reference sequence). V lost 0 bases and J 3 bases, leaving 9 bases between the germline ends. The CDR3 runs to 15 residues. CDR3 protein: CAWSVGTLYNSPLHF. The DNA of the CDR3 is TGTGCCTGGAGTGTAGGGACACTCTATAATTCACCCCTCCACTTT.

CDR3 bases: TGTGCCAGCAGCTCGACAGGGTTTCGTGGCTACACCTTC. It translates to CASSSTGFRGYTF. V gene TRBV7-2 combines with J gene TRBJ1-2; 7 bases are a match to TRBD1. This CDR3 region has 13 residues. J lost 7 bases, V lost 4 bases, and 6 bases had no gene match. In germline, CDR1 is SGHTA, CDR2 FQGNSA.

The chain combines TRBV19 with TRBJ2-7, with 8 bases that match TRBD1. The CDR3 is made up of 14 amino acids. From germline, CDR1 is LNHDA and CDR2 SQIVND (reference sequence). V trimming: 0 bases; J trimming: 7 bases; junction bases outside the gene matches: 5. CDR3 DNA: TGTGCCAGTAGTATAGATCGGACAGGGAGAGAGCAGTACTTC. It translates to CASSIDRTGREQYF.